Presented here are 10 T cell receptor beta chains from one specimen sequenced in a study of OX40 agonist ivuxolimab in advanced cancers. Some clones are missing from TCRdb's copy, which holds only in-frame ones; the method was immunoSEQ multiplex PCR. This sample has 60,000 or so clones, with 90% found just once. This sample comprised CD4+ or CD8+ T cells sorted from blood, obtained in a trial of the OX40 agonist ivuxolimab. These receptors were taken from an adult with an advanced solid tumor such as melanoma, head and neck, liver or kidney cancer.

The V gene is TRBV5-1, the J gene TRBJ2-7; 8 positions match TRBD2. Germline V lookup: CDR1 SGHRS, CDR2 YFSETQ. The CDR3 runs 15 residues. The junction had 7 bases not matched to a gene; V was cut back by 0 bases and J by 5 bases. CDR3 loop: CASSLGGGSWDEQYF. The CDR3 DNA is TGCGCCAGCAGCTTGGGCGGGGGGTCGTGGGACGAGCAGTACTTC.

The chain uses TRBV9 and TRBJ1-3; D unresolved. Trimming removed 0 bases at V and 2 bases at J, with 9 bases between. The CDR3 length is 15 residues. Germline CDR1 SGDLS, CDR2 YYNGEE. CDR3: CASSVGITPGNTIYF. Here the CDR3 DNA reads TGTGCCAGCAGCGTAGGAATAACGCCTGGAAACACCATATATTTT.

The chain has TRBV7-3 and TRBJ2-3, with TRBD2 as a possible D gene (6 bases). CDR1 and CDR2 from the germline V gene are SGHTA and FQGTGA. V was clipped by 4 bases and J by 0 bases, with 11 bases between them. The CDR3 consists of 15 residues. The DNA for the CDR3 is TGTGCCAGCAGCTCACCGGGAGAAAGCACAGATACGCAGTATTTT. This encodes CASSSPGESTDTQYF. The whole variable domain, filled in from reference TRBV7-3 and TRBJ2-3, reads GAGVSQTPSNKVTEKGKYVELRCDPISGHTALYWYRQSLGQGPEFLIYFQGTGAADDSGLPNDRFFAVRPEGSVSTLKIQRTERGDSAVYLCASSSPGESTDTQYFGPGTRLTVL.

This clone was seen only once. The gene calls are TRBV7-2 and TRBJ2-7; TRBD2 aligns across 10 bases. Trimming cost V 2 bases and J 4 bases; bases outside gene matches: 2. Germline values: CDR1 SGHTA, CDR2 FQGNSA. The CDR3 contains 14 residues. The CDR3, as DNA: TGTGCCAGCAGCTTACTAGCGGGAGAGTACGAGCAGTACTTC. This encodes CASSLLAGEYEQYF.

The rearrangement links TRBV14 to TRBJ2-3, with 11 bases matching TRBD2. J was trimmed by 4 bases and V by 2 bases; bases with no gene match: 2. The CDR3 has 15 residues. CDR1 and CDR2 from the germline V gene are SGHDN and FVKESK. CDR3 DNA sequence: TGTGCCAGCAGCCAACATAGCGGGGGGGCAGATACGCAGTATTTT. Protein product: CASSQHSGGADTQYF. The full variable domain, its missing parts supplied by reference TRBV14 and TRBJ2-3, is EAGVTQFPSHSVIEKGQTVTLRCDPISGHDNLYWYRRVMGKEIKFLLHFVKESKQDESGMPNNRFLAERTGGTYSTLKVQPAELEDSGVYFCASSQHSGGADTQYFGPGTRLTVL.

V and J are TRBV7-9 and TRBJ1-2; no reliable D call. The V gene lost 1 base and the J gene lost 4 bases, with 13 bases spanning the gap. The CDR3 is 15 residues long. Per germline, CDR1 SEHNR and CDR2 FQNEAQ (reference sequence). The CDR3 is CASSLDLGKRYGYTF. In nucleotides, the CDR3 is TGTGCCAGCAGCTTAGATCTGGGGAAGCGCTATGGCTACACCTTC.

The gene calls are TRBV6-1 and TRBJ2-5, with a weak D call TRBD1 (6 bases). The CDR3 sequence is 13 residues long. V lost 1 base to trimming and J lost 5 bases, with 8 bases between them. CDR1 and CDR2 from the germline V gene are MNHNS and SASEGT. CDR3 residues: CASSEDRAETQYF. CDR3 coding DNA: TGTGCCAGCAGTGAAGACAGGGCCGAGACCCAGTACTTC.

The chain employs TRBV11-1 and TRBJ2-1, with D perhaps matching TRBD2 (6 bases). The CDR3 is 15 residues long. CDR1 and CDR2 (germline): SGHAT, FQDESV (reference sequence). Trimming shortened V by 1 base and J by 3 bases, and 10 bases separated the two germline ends. CDR3 sequence (DNA): TGTGCCAGCAGCTTAGAAGGCGGGAACTACAATGAGCAGTTCTTC. This sequence encodes CASSLEGGNYNEQFF.

This clone was counted a few times. The chain is built from TRBV27 and TRBJ2-3, with 10 bases fitting TRBD2. This CDR3 contains 16 residues. The V segment lost 5 bases and the J segment 3 bases; nucleotides outside the gene matches: 8. CDR1 is MNHEY, CDR2 SMNVEV, per germline (reference sequence). DNA of the CDR3: TGTGCCAGCAGTCCCCGGGTAGCGGGGGGTACAGATACGCAGTATTTT. Translated: CASSPRVAGGTDTQYF.

This chain uses TRBV5-1 with TRBJ2-7; D is perhaps TRBD2 (7 bases). This CDR3 spans 16 amino acids. The V and J ends lost 4 bases and 6 bases respectively, with 23 bases between them. CDR1 is SGHRS, CDR2 YFSETQ, per germline. The CDR3 loop is CASSPLGGGPSSEQYF. CDR3 bases: TGCGCCAGCAGCCCCCTGGGGGGGGGCCCTTCGTCCGAGCAGTACTTC.